The sample holds one count of the clone carrying this T cell receptor beta chain. The entry originates in a study of control samples from healthy donors and cancer patients. The protocol was immunoSEQ multiplex PCR, while the TCRdb copy is restricted to in-frame clones and leaves out a portion. The table has some 100,000 clones, approximately 95% seen once. Trimming took 7 bases from V and 0 from J, leaving 4 bases between them. The CDR3 covers 12 residues. CDR1 is MNHEY, CDR2 SVGAGI, per germline. Sequenced sample: blood. The genes are TRBV6-5 and TRBJ1-3; no definite D call. The source of this sequence is a man between 18 and 35 years old in good health. This CDR3 is CASTGSGNTIYF. The CDR3 DNA is TGTGCCAGCACTGGCTCTGGAAACACCATATATTTT.